The next 26 T cell receptor beta chains were all read from a single sample in a study of quantifying T cell responses using KT2 cells. Background on the study: TCR alpha and beta constant-region primers primed reverse transcription of RNA.

The cDNA 3' end received a ligated oligonucleotide with a UMI. The first PCR ran around 4 cycles with an equimolar RC1.1 and RC1.2 beta primer mix. Using its own MiXCR run on the UMI-ligation and nested PCR reads, TCRdb lists one record per CDR3 protein. The data show around 30,000 distinct CDR3 sequences, about 9.3% seen once. Sequencing used PBMCs spiked with cells of the T cell clone KT2. Source of these receptors: a human donor.

This clonotype was counted ten times or more. The chain uses TRBV11-2 and TRBJ2-7, with D possibly matching TRBD1 (6 bases). The CDR3 length is 12 residues. Germline V gives CDR1 SGHAT, CDR2 FQNNGV. V was trimmed by 5 bases and J by 6 bases, leaving 11 bases between them. CDR3 sequence reads: CASSLTGTEQYF. CDR3 coding DNA: TGTGCCAGCAGCCTAACAGGGACCGAGCAGTACTTC.

This clonotype was found many times. CDR3 amino acids: CASSRRDKSSYNEQFF. CDR3 nucleotides: TGTGCCAGCAGTAGACGGGACAAAAGCTCCTACAATGAGCAGTTCTTC. The rearrangement joins TRBV12-3 or TRBV12-4 to TRBJ2-1, with TRBD1 as a possible D gene (6 bases). V dropped 5 bases and J dropped 0 bases, with 14 bases sitting between them. The CDR3 extends over 16 amino acids.

This clonotype has a count of ten or more. This chain connects TRBV5-1 to TRBJ1-2; a possible D gene is TRBD1 (6 bases). Trimming pared 1 base from V and 4 bases from J, leaving 17 bases between. The length of the CDR3 is 16 residues. Looked up from germline, CDR1 is SGHRS and CDR2 is YFSETQ. CDR3 protein: CASSLSPDSLPYGYTF. The CDR3 nucleotides read TGCGCCAGCAGCTTGTCCCCGGACAGCCTTCCCTATGGCTACACCTTC.

The chain is built from TRBV5-4 and TRBJ2-3; 8 bases map to TRBD2. The V and J ends lost 1 base and 3 bases, in that order; junction bases with no gene match: 4. Germline V CDR1 and CDR2: SGHNT, YYREEE (reference sequence). The CDR3 is 15 residues long. The CDR3 loop reads CASSLFREGTDTQYF. In DNA, the CDR3 is TGTGCCAGCAGCTTGTTTCGGGAGGGGACAGATACGCAGTATTTT. The full variable domain, in which reference TRBV5-4 and TRBJ2-3 provide the parts outside the CDR3, is ETGVTQSPTHLIKTRGQQVTLRCSSQSGHNTVSWYQQALGQGPQFIFQYYREEENGRGNFPPRFSGLQFPNYSSELNVNALELDDSALYLCASSLFREGTDTQYFGPGTRLTVL.

This clonotype was recorded many times. The chain couples TRBV30 to TRBJ2-1; D gene unclear. Germline lookup yields CDR1 GTSNPN and CDR2 SVGIG (reference sequence). This CDR3 is built from 11 residues. V was pared by 0 bases and J by 7 bases, with 4 bases between. CDR3 region: CAWSVGNEQFF. CDR3 nucleotides: TGTGCCTGGAGTGTCGGAAATGAGCAGTTCTTC.

Many counts were recorded for this clonotype. The rearrangement links TRBV28 to TRBJ1-6, with D hard to call. Per the germline V gene, CDR1 is MDHEN and CDR2 is SYDVKM. The CDR3 sequence is 14 residues long. Trimming took off 6 bases at V and 0 bases at J, with 6 bases between the two ends. The CDR3 nucleotides read TGTGCCAGCAGGGAGAGCTCCTATAATTCACCCCTCCACTTT. It specifies CASRESSYNSPLHF.

In this sample, this clonotype turned up many times. The V and J genes are TRBV6-4 and TRBJ2-3; 8 bases map to TRBD2. V trimming: 8 bases; J trimming: 0 bases; junction bases outside the gene matches: 7. In germline, CDR1 is MRHNA, CDR2 SNTAGT. The CDR3 runs 15 residues. The CDR3 DNA reads TGTGCCAGCTCTAAGTCTAGCGGGAGCACAGATACGCAGTATTTT. It specifies CASSKSSGSTDTQYF.

This chain joins TRBV12-3 or TRBV12-4 and TRBJ1-5; the D gene is possibly TRBD1 (5 bases). CDR3 length: 15 amino acids. The germline V and J ends were trimmed by 2 bases and 5 bases, with 13 bases remaining between them. CDR3 region: CASSLRGIGYQPQHF. DNA for the CDR3: TGTGCCAGCAGTTTAAGGGGTATAGGTTATCAGCCCCAGCATTTT.

V and J are TRBV11-1 and TRBJ2-1; D is unresolved. The CDR3 runs to 12 residues. The germline V gene encodes CDR1 SGHAT and CDR2 FQDESV (reference sequence). V was shortened by 3 bases and J by 4 bases, with 4 bases between the two germline ends. Here the CDR3 reads CASSFGYNEQFF. In nucleotides, the CDR3 is TGTGCCAGCAGCTTCGGGTACAATGAGCAGTTCTTC. The whole variable domain, remainder taken from reference TRBV11-1 and TRBJ2-1, is EAEVAQSPRYKITEKSQAVAFWCDPISGHATLYWYRQILGQGPELLVQFQDESVVDDSQLPKDRFSAERLKGVDSTLKIQPAELGDSAMYLCASSFGYNEQFFGPGTRLTVL.

This clonotype was seen ten or more times. This chain links TRBV19 with TRBJ2-7; D gene unclear. Germline V gene lookup returns CDR1 LNHDA and CDR2 SQIVND (reference sequence). V dropped 3 bases and J dropped 3 bases, with 6 bases sitting between them. The CDR3 is 12 amino acids. CDR3: CASSIWGYEQYF. CDR3 nucleotides: TGTGCCAGTAGTATTTGGGGCTACGAGCAGTACTTC.

The V gene is TRBV12-3 or TRBV12-4, the J gene TRBJ2-5, with D perhaps TRBD1 (6 bases). V lost 3 bases, J lost 2 bases, and 10 bases lay in between. This CDR3 spans 14 amino acids. This CDR3 reads CASSLSRGQETQYF. CDR3 bases: TGTGCCAGCAGTTTGAGCAGGGGTCAAGAGACCCAGTACTTC.

The chain recombines TRBV2 with TRBJ1-5, with D possibly TRBD1 on 6 matching bases. The germline CDR1 and CDR2 sequences are SNHLY and FYNNEI. With 6 bases removed from V and 6 bases from J, the gap between germline ends came to 12 bases. The CDR3 consists of 13 residues. In nucleotides, the CDR3 is TGTGCCAGCAGGGAGGGGGGTTTTCAGCCCCAGCATTTT. This codes for CASREGGFQPQHF. Variable domain in full (rest from reference TRBV2 and TRBJ1-5): EPEVTQTPSHQVTQMGQEVILRCVPISNHLYFYWYRQILGQKVEFLVSFYNNEISEKSEIFDDQFSVERPDGSNFTLKIRSTKLEDSAMYFCASREGGFQPQHFGDGTRLSIL.

This clonotype was seen many times. This chain joins TRBV25-1 and TRBJ2-1; D remains unclear. V lost 6 bases, J lost 4 bases, and 10 bases lay in between. The CDR3 totals 13 residues. The germline V gene has CDR1 MGHDK and CDR2 SYGVNS. This CDR3 is CASRLLGYNEQFF. In DNA form, the CDR3 reads TGTGCCAGCAGGTTGTTGGGGTACAATGAGCAGTTCTTC.

The rearrangement joins TRBV6-5 to TRBJ2-7; the D call may be TRBD1 or TRBD2 (7 bases each). Germline V gene sequence: CDR1 MNHEY, CDR2 SVGAGI. Trimming removed 0 bases at V and 1 base at J, with 19 bases between. The CDR3 extends over 18 amino acids. CDR3 protein: CASSYSRDARGGSYEQYF. For the CDR3, the DNA is TGTGCCAGCAGTTACTCACGGGACGCCAGGGGGGGATCCTACGAGCAGTACTTC.

The CDR3 reads CASRLTGGGEKLFF. The CDR3 bases are TGTGCCAGCAGGCTGACAGGGGGTGGTGAAAAACTGTTTTTT. The chain combines TRBV2 with TRBJ1-4; TRBD1 agrees at 9 bases. Germline-derived CDR1 and CDR2 are SNHLY and FYNNEI. The V segment lost 6 bases and the J segment 7 bases; nucleotides outside the gene matches: 6. The CDR3 length is 14 residues.

The chain carries TRBV4-1 and TRBJ1-1; D is unclear. Germline V gene data show CDR1 as MGHRA and CDR2 as YSYEKL. The CDR3 is 14 amino acids. Trimming took off 4 bases at V and 5 bases at J, with 14 bases between the two ends. The CDR3 sequence: CASSPAGGRTEAFF. In DNA, the CDR3 is TGCGCCAGCAGCCCCGCAGGAGGGAGGACTGAAGCTTTCTTT.

This chain uses TRBV6-1 with TRBJ1-2; 8 bases are shared with TRBD1. Per germline, CDR1 MNHNS and CDR2 SASEGT. This CDR3 region has 15 residues. With V trimmed by 5 bases and J by 3 bases, 8 bases remained unmatched. CDR3 protein: CASSQRQGTYYGYTF. For the CDR3, the DNA is TGTGCCAGCAGTCAGCGACAGGGGACTTACTATGGCTACACCTTC.

This clonotype was picked up a small number of times. This chain connects TRBV27 to TRBJ1-6; D is unresolved. V lost 2 bases to trimming and J lost 6 bases, with 2 bases between them. Germline loops: CDR1 MNHEY, CDR2 SMNVEV (reference sequence). This CDR3 has 12 residues. The CDR3 protein is CASSLRNSPLHF. CDR3 nucleotides: TGTGCCAGCAGTTTACGTAATTCACCCCTCCACTTT.

The chain employs TRBV7-3 and TRBJ2-6; D is unclear. Germline V lookup: CDR1 SGHTA, CDR2 FQGTGA. This CDR3 spans 16 amino acids. V gave up 5 bases and J gave up 0 bases, with 11 bases separating them. CDR3 nucleotides: TGTGCCAGCAGCCCGTTTACAGTCTCTGGGGCCAACGTCCTGACTTTC. This translates into CASSPFTVSGANVLTF. Full variable domain (rest looked up from reference TRBV7-3 and TRBJ2-6): GAGVSQTPSNKVTEKGKYVELRCDPISGHTALYWYRQSLGQGPEFLIYFQGTGAADDSGLPNDRFFAVRPEGSVSTLKIQRTERGDSAVYLCASSPFTVSGANVLTFGAGSRLTVL.

The J gene is TRBJ1-6, the V gene TRBV20-1, with unresolved D. The CDR3 sequence is 13 residues long. CDR1 DFQATT and CDR2 SNEGSKA come from the germline V gene (reference sequence). The ends were cut back, 4 bases at V and 9 bases at J, with 13 bases in the middle. CDR3 in amino acids: CSAMEEVSSPLHF. In DNA, the CDR3 is TGCAGTGCTATGGAGGAGGTTTCTTCACCCCTCCACTTT.

This clonotype was recorded many times. V and J are TRBV15 and TRBJ1-6; the D gene is possibly TRBD1 (6 bases). CDR1 is LNHNV and CDR2 is YYDKDF in the germline V gene (reference sequence). The CDR3 loop spans 17 amino acids. The V end was cut by 0 bases, the J end by 5 bases, with 14 bases between. CDR3 nucleotide sequence: TGTGCCACCAGCAGAGATGGTCAGGGGATCGATAATTCACCCCTCCACTTT. As protein: CATSRDGQGIDNSPLHF. Combining the CDR3 with reference TRBV15 and TRBJ1-6 gives the whole variable domain DAMVIQNPRYQVTQFGKPVTLSCSQTLNHNVMYWYQQKSSQAPKLLFHYYDKDFNNEADTPDNFQSRRPNTSFCFLDIRSPGLGDTAMYLCATSRDGQGIDNSPLHFGNGTRLTVT.

The V call is TRBV4-2, the J call TRBJ2-3; D is undetermined. V lost 4 bases and J lost 2, with 13 bases in between. There are 15 residues in the CDR3. Germline values: CDR1 LGHNA, CDR2 YNFKEQ. This CDR3 is CASSPLAYPTDTQYF. The CDR3 nucleotides read TGTGCCAGCAGCCCATTGGCCTATCCCACAGATACGCAGTATTTT.

The chain has TRBV12-3 or TRBV12-4 and TRBJ2-5, with D unresolved. V was clipped by 5 bases and J by 5 bases, with 12 bases between them. There are 13 residues in the CDR3. The CDR3, as DNA: TGTGCCAGCAGTCGCGGCATTGGGGAGACCCAGTACTTC. Protein product: CASSRGIGETQYF.

In its sample, this clonotype was seen a few times. The rearrangement links TRBV16 to TRBJ1-1; 7 bases are shared with TRBD1. From germline, CDR1 is KGHSY and CDR2 FQNENV. Germline trimming cut 2 bases from V and 1 base from J; bases unmatched to any gene: 4. This CDR3 has 15 amino acids. CDR3 nucleotide sequence: TGTGCCAGCAGCCAACGGGGACAGAGGAACACTGAAGCTTTCTTT. Translated, it gives CASSQRGQRNTEAFF. Full variable domain (outside the CDR3, taken from reference TRBV16 and TRBJ1-1): GEEVAQTPKHLVRGEGQKAKLYCAPIKGHSYVFWYQQVLKNEFKFLISFQNENVFDETGMPKERFSAKCLPNSPCSLEIQATKLEDSAVYFCASSQRGQRNTEAFFGQGTRLTVV.

J is TRBJ2-3 and V is TRBV29-1; 9 bases line up with TRBD1. The CDR3 loop spans 13 amino acids. Germline values: CDR1 SQVTM, CDR2 ANQGSEA. V shed 7 bases, J shed 4 bases, and the junction held 6 bases outside the gene matches. This CDR3 reads CSASTGGSDTQYF. The CDR3 DNA is TGCAGCGCCTCGACAGGGGGATCAGATACGCAGTATTTT.

The table lists this clonotype with a few counts. The chain uses TRBV6-5 and TRBJ2-2; D unresolved. Trimming left V 3 bases short and J 6 bases short, with 11 bases between. The CDR3 has 14 amino acids. Germline V gene sequence: CDR1 MNHEY, CDR2 SVGAGI. The CDR3: CASSYSEVSGELFF. The CDR3 DNA sequence: TGTGCCAGCAGTTATTCCGAAGTGTCCGGGGAGCTGTTTTTT.